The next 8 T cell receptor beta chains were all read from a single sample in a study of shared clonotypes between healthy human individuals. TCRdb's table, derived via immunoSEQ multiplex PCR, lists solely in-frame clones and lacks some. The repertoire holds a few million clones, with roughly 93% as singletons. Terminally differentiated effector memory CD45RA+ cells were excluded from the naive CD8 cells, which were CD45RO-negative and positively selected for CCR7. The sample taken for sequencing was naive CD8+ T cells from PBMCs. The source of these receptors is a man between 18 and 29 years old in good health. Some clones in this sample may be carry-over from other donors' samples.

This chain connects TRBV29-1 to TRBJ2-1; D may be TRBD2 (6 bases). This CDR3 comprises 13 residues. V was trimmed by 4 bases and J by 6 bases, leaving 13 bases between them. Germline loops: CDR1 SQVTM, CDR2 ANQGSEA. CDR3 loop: CSVVAGQPNEQFF. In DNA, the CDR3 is TGCAGCGTTGTGGCGGGGCAACCCAATGAGCAGTTCTTC.

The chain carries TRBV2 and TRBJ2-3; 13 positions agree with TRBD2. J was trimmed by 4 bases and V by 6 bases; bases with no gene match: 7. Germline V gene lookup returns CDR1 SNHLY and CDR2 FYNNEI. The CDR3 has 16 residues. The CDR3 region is CASRIGTSGKPDTQYF. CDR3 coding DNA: TGTGCCAGCAGGATTGGGACTAGCGGGAAGCCAGATACGCAGTATTTT.

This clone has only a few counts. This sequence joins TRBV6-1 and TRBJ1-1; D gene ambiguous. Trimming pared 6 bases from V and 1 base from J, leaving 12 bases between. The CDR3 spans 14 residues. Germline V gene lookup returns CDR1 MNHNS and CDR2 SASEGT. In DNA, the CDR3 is TGTGCCAGCAGACAGATGGCAAGGAACACTGAAGCTTTCTTT. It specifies CASRQMARNTEAFF.

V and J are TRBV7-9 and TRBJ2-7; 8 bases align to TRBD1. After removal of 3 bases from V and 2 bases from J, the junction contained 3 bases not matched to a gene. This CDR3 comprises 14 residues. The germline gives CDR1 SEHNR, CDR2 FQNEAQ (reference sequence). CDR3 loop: CASSFGTGPYEQYF. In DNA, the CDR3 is TGTGCCAGCAGCTTCGGGACAGGCCCCTACGAGCAGTACTTC.

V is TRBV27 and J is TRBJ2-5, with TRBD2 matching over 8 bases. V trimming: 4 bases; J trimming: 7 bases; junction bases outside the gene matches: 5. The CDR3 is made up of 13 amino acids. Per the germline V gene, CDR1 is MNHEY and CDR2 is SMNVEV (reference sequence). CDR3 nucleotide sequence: TGTGCCAGCAGTTCAACCGGGGGGGGGACCCAGTACTTC. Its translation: CASSSTGGGTQYF.

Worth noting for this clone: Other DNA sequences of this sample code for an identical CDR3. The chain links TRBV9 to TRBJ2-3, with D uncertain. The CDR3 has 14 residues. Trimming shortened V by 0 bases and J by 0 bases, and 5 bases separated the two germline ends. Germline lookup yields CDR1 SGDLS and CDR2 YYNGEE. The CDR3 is CASSVGGSTDTQYF. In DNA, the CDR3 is TGTGCCAGCAGCGTAGGGGGTAGCACAGATACGCAGTATTTT.

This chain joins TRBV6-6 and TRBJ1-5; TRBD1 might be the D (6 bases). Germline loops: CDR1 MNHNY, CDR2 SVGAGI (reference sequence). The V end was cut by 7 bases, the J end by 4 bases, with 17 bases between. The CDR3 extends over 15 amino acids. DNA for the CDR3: TGTGCCAGCACCATCGATAGGGGGGCTAATCAGCCCCAGCATTTT. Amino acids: CASTIDRGANQPQHF.

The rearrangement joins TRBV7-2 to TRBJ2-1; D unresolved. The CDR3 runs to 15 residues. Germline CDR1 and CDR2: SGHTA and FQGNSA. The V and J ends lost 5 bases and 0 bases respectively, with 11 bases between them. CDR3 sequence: CASSQSASSYNEQFF. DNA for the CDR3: TGTGCCAGCAGCCAGAGCGCATCCTCCTACAATGAGCAGTTCTTC.